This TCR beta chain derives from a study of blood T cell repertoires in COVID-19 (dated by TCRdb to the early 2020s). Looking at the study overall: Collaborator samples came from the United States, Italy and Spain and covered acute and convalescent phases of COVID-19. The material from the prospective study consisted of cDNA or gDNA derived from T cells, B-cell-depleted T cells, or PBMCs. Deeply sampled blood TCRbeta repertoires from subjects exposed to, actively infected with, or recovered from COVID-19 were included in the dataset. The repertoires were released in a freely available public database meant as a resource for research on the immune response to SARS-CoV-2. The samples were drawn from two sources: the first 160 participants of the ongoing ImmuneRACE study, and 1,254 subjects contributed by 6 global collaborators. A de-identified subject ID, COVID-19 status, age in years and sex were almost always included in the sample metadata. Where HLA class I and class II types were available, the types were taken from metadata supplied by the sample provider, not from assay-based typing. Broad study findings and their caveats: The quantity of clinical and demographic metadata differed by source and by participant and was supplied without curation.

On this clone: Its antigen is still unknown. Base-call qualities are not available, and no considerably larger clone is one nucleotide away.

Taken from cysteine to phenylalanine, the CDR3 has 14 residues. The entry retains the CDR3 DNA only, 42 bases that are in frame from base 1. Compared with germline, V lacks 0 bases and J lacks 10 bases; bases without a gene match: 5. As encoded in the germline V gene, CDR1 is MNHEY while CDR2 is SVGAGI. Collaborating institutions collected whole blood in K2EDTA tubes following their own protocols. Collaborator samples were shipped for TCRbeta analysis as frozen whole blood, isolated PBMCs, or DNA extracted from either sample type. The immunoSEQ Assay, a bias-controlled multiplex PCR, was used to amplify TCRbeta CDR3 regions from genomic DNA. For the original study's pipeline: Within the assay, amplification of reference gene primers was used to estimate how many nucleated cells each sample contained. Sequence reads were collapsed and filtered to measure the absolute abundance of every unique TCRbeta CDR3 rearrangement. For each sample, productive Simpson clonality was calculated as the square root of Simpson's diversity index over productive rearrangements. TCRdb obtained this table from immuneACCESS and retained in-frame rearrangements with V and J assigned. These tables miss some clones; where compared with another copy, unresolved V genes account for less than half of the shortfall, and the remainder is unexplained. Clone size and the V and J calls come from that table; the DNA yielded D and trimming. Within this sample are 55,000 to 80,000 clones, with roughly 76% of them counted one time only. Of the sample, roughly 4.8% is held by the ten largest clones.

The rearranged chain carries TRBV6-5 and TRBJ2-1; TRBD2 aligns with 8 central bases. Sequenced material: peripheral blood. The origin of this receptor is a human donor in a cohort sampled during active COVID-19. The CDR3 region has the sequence CASSYSAGEGEQFF. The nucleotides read TGTGCCAGCAGTTACTCAGCGGGGGAGGGCGAGCAGTTCTTC.